Sequencing of this T cell receptor beta chain was carried out in a study of cytomegalovirus exposure and HLA in healthy donors. Study-level points and caveats: Sequencing depth roughly uniform across donors was assumed in presence/absence analyses.

For this clone: Its specificity is not known.

Vbeta (60) and Jbeta (13) primers were used in the PCR. Sequencing used immunoSEQ multiplex PCR; TCRdb keeps in-frame clones, though not all of them. There are approximately 120,000 clones in the sample; roughly four fifths occur only once, and 3.1% lies in the top ten. Input material: PBMCs. The origin of this receptor is a young man in good health and CMV-seronegative.

The CDR3 loop is CASSRQLGFYEQYF. CDR3 bases: TGTGCCAGCAGTCGACAACTAGGGTTCTACGAGCAGTACTTC. This chain connects TRBV6-6 to TRBJ2-7; the D gene is possibly TRBD2 (5 bases). There are 14 residues in the CDR3. Germline V CDR1 and CDR2: MNHNY, SVGAGI (reference sequence). V lost 5 bases and J lost 3, with 14 bases in between.